Given below is one TCR beta chain in context. Its target is not known. PCR employed 60 Vbeta and 13 Jbeta primers. Only in-frame clones appear in the TCRdb table, and some are missing; sequencing was by immunoSEQ multiplex PCR. Here the sample spans about 200,000 clones, approximately 78% being singletons. This specimen belongs to a study of cytomegalovirus exposure and HLA in healthy donors. General study findings and limits: Beyond CMV serostatus, there was no information to go on about immune exposure.

This clonotype was obtained from a middle-aged woman in good health and CMV-seronegative. Sequencing was carried out using PBMCs.

For the CDR3, the DNA is TGCAGCGCCCAGGGGGAGCGGGAGTACGGCGGGGAGCTGTTTTTT. Translating it yields CSAQGEREYGGELFF. V gene TRBV29-1 combines with J gene TRBJ2-2; D may be TRBD2 (8 bases). V was cut by 7 bases and J by 7 bases, with 22 bases left in between. CDR3 length: 15 amino acids. Germline CDR1 is SQVTM and CDR2 is ANQGSEA.